This TCR beta chain is from a study of beta chain features in type 1 diabetes. Study outcomes and limitations: Shortening of TCRB CDR3s, moderate but significant, appeared in all four CD4+ subsets of Type 1 diabetes patients.

Notes on this clone: Its antigen is not identified.

Every bit of the isolated RNA underwent reverse transcription, so sequencing read expressed TCRB transcripts. The data were produced by immunoSEQ multiplex PCR, yet TCRdb's version contains in-frame clones alone and is incomplete. The table includes hundreds of thousands of clones, over 25% detected once. Germline CDR1 and CDR2: SGHAT and FQNNGV. CDR3 length equals 14 residues. J was trimmed by 6 bases and V by 4 bases; bases with no gene match: 6. The sample consisted of naive CD4+ T cells from blood. The clonotype comes from a man between 18 and 35 years old in good health. The J gene is TRBJ1-2, the V gene TRBV11-2; 9 bases are a match to TRBD1. CDR3 loop: CASSSPGTGNGYTF. The CDR3 DNA is TGTGCCAGCAGCTCCCCTGGGACAGGGAATGGCTACACCTTC.